This T cell receptor beta chain was retrieved from a study of shared clonotypes between healthy human individuals. Study-wide background: Donors were two women and three men aged 18 to 49.

There were no recent acute infections or vaccinations among the donors, who were healthy HIV-negative adults. Findings and limits, study-wide: The authors sampled blood alone, and tissue repertoires likely differ.

About this clone: Its antigen is still unknown.

Looked up from germline, CDR1 is WNHNN and CDR2 is SYGVQD (reference sequence). This CDR3 spans 10 amino acids. Trimming removed 7 bases at V and 3 bases at J, with 4 bases between. The repertoire was sequenced with immunoSEQ multiplex PCR; TCRdb's copy has only in-frame clones and lacks some. Of approximately 2.5 million clones listed, over 85% are singletons. J is TRBJ2-7 and V is TRBV10-1; D gene unclear. This sequence was found in a man between 18 and 35 years old in good health. Some clones in this sample may be carry-over from other donors' samples. Input material: naive CD4+ T cells from PBMCs. Sample subset: CD45RA+ positively selected. This CDR3 reads CASTFYEQYF. DNA for the CDR3: TGCGCCAGCACCTTCTACGAGCAGTACTTC.